These T cell receptor beta chains were read from a single sample in a study of T cells in Graves' hyperthyroidism and ophthalmopathy. TCRdb recomputed calls from the multiplex PCR reads with MiXCR, one row per CDR3 protein. The sample gives some 500,000 distinct CDR3 sequences, around 15% of which show up once; about a sixth is in the top ten. Specimen: blood. The receptors originated from a woman younger than 30 with Graves' hyperthyroidism. Both conserved end residues are part of each CDR3. A D gene is named only where the DNA matches it firmly. Only part of the rows carry a size: once, few, many, or a class if the clone is expanded.

abundance: .
j_gene: TRBJ2-1
d_gene: TRBD2
v_gene: TRBV19
len: 18
CDR3aa: CASHGTSGSRWDFNEQFF
CDR3nt: TGTGCCAGCCATGGGACTAGCGGGAGCCGATGGGACTTCAATGAGCAGTTCTTC

abundance: many
j_gene: TRBJ1-3
d_gene: TRBD1
v_gene: TRBV2
len: 14
CDR3aa: CASSRDSLGNTIYF
CDR3nt: TGTGCCAGCAGTAGGGACAGCCTTGGAAACACCATATATTTT

abundance: .
j_gene: TRBJ2-5
d_gene: .
v_gene: TRBV24-1
len: 16
CDR3aa: CATSDPLVPYQETQYF
CDR3nt: TGTGCCACCAGTGACCCTTTGGTACCGTACCAAGAGACCCAGTACTTC

abundance: .
j_gene: TRBJ1-1
d_gene: .
v_gene: TRBV12-3/TRBV12-4
len: 15
CDR3aa: CASSFLAQGRTEAFF
CDR3nt: TGTGCCAGCAGTTTCTTGGCTCAGGGGAGAACTGAAGCTTTCTTT

abundance: once
j_gene: TRBJ1-5
d_gene: .
v_gene: TRBV2
len: 14
CDR3aa: CASSGSGAVQPQHF
CDR3nt: TGTGCCAGCAGTGGTTCAGGGGCGGTTCAGCCCCAGCATTTT

abundance: few
j_gene: TRBJ1-2
d_gene: .
v_gene: TRBV13
len: 15
CDR3aa: CASSLAPPRDYGYTF
CDR3nt: TGTGCCAGCAGCTTAGCTCCCCCGAGGGACTATGGCTACACCTTC

abundance: .
j_gene: TRBJ1-1
d_gene: TRBD1
v_gene: TRBV6-5
len: 17
CDR3aa: CASSYSTQGARNTEAFF
CDR3nt: TGTGCCAGCAGTTACTCGACACAGGGGGCAAGGAACACTGAAGCTTTCTTT

abundance: many
j_gene: TRBJ1-2
d_gene: .
v_gene: TRBV7-9
len: 12
CDR3aa: CASSSSLGGYTF
CDR3nt: TGTGCCAGCAGCTCCTCTCTCGGTGGCTACACCTTC

abundance: few
j_gene: TRBJ2-1
d_gene: .
v_gene: TRBV6-2/TRBV6-3
len: 13
CDR3aa: CASSTGYYNEQFF
CDR3nt: TGTGCCAGCAGTACAGGGTACTACAATGAGCAGTTCTTC

abundance: many
j_gene: TRBJ2-4
d_gene: TRBD2
v_gene: TRBV2
len: 18
CDR3aa: CASTGLAASHLAKNIQYF
CDR3nt: TGTGCCAGCACGGGACTAGCGGCCTCCCATCTAGCCAAAAACATTCAGTACTTC

abundance: few
j_gene: TRBJ1-4
d_gene: TRBD1
v_gene: TRBV29-1
len: 12
CDR3aa: CSVQGGHEKLFF
CDR3nt: TGCAGCGTCCAGGGGGGGCATGAAAAACTGTTTTTT

abundance: .
j_gene: TRBJ1-5
d_gene: .
v_gene: TRBV12-3/TRBV12-4
len: 16
CDR3aa: CASSLGLVSGVQPQHF
CDR3nt: TGTGCCAGCAGTTTAGGGCTGGTCTCGGGTGTTCAGCCCCAGCATTTT

abundance: many
j_gene: TRBJ1-2
d_gene: .
v_gene: TRBV29-1
len: 14
CDR3aa: CSVEDPWRVYGYTF
CDR3nt: TGCAGCGTTGAAGATCCGTGGAGGGTTTATGGCTACACCTTC

abundance: many
j_gene: TRBJ1-5
d_gene: TRBD1
v_gene: TRBV7-2
len: 15
CDR3aa: CASSWDSRSNQPQHF
CDR3nt: TGTGCCAGCAGCTGGGACAGCCGTAGCAATCAGCCCCAGCATTTT

abundance: many
j_gene: TRBJ2-7
d_gene: .
v_gene: TRBV3-1
len: 17
CDR3aa: CASSQGSSRGNAYEQYF
CDR3nt: TGTGCCAGCAGCCAAGGGTCCAGCAGGGGAAACGCGTACGAGCAGTACTTC

abundance: .
j_gene: TRBJ1-2
d_gene: .
v_gene: TRBV14
len: 13
CDR3aa: CASSPRIEYGYTF
CDR3nt: TGTGCCAGCAGCCCGAGGATCGAGTATGGCTACACCTTC

abundance: few
j_gene: TRBJ2-3
d_gene: .
v_gene: TRBV9
len: 20
CDR3aa: CASSHSYSRAGSLLTDTQYF
CDR3nt: TGTGCCAGCAGCCACTCCTATTCCAGGGCGGGATCCCTTCTTACAGATACGCAGTATTTT

abundance: .
j_gene: TRBJ2-7
d_gene: .
v_gene: TRBV30
len: 12
CDR3aa: CAWSLTAYEQYF
CDR3nt: TGTGCCTGGAGTCTGACTGCCTACGAGCAGTACTTC

abundance: .
j_gene: TRBJ1-5
d_gene: .
v_gene: TRBV19
len: 13
CDR3aa: CASSINGNQPQHF
CDR3nt: TGTGCCAGTAGTATAAACGGGAATCAGCCCCAGCATTTT

abundance: many
j_gene: TRBJ2-2
d_gene: .
v_gene: TRBV2
len: 15
CDR3aa: CASSVGQPNTGELFF
CDR3nt: TGTGCCAGCAGTGTAGGTCAACCGAACACCGGGGAGCTGTTTTTT

abundance: few
j_gene: TRBJ1-5
d_gene: .
v_gene: TRBV20-1
len: 12
CDR3aa: CSARQGNQPQHF
CDR3nt: TGCAGTGCTAGACAGGGCAATCAGCCCCAGCATTTT

abundance: few
j_gene: TRBJ1-2
d_gene: .
v_gene: TRBV6-1
len: 13
CDR3aa: CASSERSGYGYTF
CDR3nt: TGTGCCAGCAGTGAGAGATCCGGCTATGGCTACACCTTC

abundance: many
j_gene: TRBJ1-2
d_gene: .
v_gene: TRBV5-1
len: 14
CDR3aa: CASSHPGRVGGYTF
CDR3nt: TGCGCCAGCAGCCACCCCGGGAGGGTGGGCGGCTACACCTTC

abundance: many
j_gene: TRBJ2-1
d_gene: .
v_gene: TRBV12-3/TRBV12-4
len: 11
CDR3aa: CASSFSNEQFF
CDR3nt: TGTGCCAGCAGTTTTAGCAATGAGCAGTTCTTC

abundance: few
j_gene: TRBJ1-1
d_gene: .
v_gene: TRBV12-3/TRBV12-4
len: 12
CDR3aa: CASREGFTEAFF
CDR3nt: TGTGCCAGCAGGGAGGGGTTCACTGAAGCTTTCTTT

abundance: many
j_gene: TRBJ2-1
d_gene: TRBD2
v_gene: TRBV24-1
len: 16
CDR3aa: CATSDLAGSSYNEQFF
CDR3nt: TGTGCCACCAGTGATTTAGCGGGATCCTCCTACAATGAGCAGTTCTTC

abundance: many
j_gene: TRBJ2-2
d_gene: .
v_gene: TRBV30
len: 17
CDR3aa: CAWSTTPGTFSIGELFF
CDR3nt: TGTGCCTGGAGTACGACCCCCGGGACTTTCAGCATCGGGGAGCTGTTTTTT

abundance: few
j_gene: TRBJ2-2
d_gene: TRBD2
v_gene: TRBV5-1
len: 18
CDR3aa: CASSLEPSGRFFGGELFF
CDR3nt: TGCGCCAGCAGCTTGGAACCTAGCGGGAGATTTTTTGGCGGGGAGCTGTTTTTT

abundance: .
j_gene: TRBJ1-1
d_gene: .
v_gene: TRBV4-1
len: 16
CDR3aa: CASSQLEGAPNTEAFF
CDR3nt: TGCGCCAGCAGCCAATTAGAAGGGGCACCCAACACTGAAGCTTTCTTT

abundance: .
j_gene: TRBJ1-2
d_gene: TRBD1
v_gene: TRBV19
len: 15
CDR3aa: CASSISQGGSYGYTF
CDR3nt: TGTGCCAGTAGTATATCACAGGGGGGGAGCTATGGCTACACCTTC

abundance: many
j_gene: TRBJ2-5
d_gene: .
v_gene: TRBV2
len: 14
CDR3aa: CANPPGLEPETQYF
CDR3nt: TGTGCCAACCCACCGGGACTCGAGCCAGAGACCCAGTACTTC

abundance: .
j_gene: TRBJ1-6
d_gene: .
v_gene: TRBV7-2
len: 15
CDR3aa: CASSLSRARIAPLHF
CDR3nt: TGTGCCAGCAGCTTAAGTCGGGCCAGGATCGCTCCCCTCCACTTT

abundance: many
j_gene: TRBJ1-5
d_gene: .
v_gene: TRBV2
len: 15
CDR3aa: CASSPGRAGNQPQHF
CDR3nt: TGTGCCAGCAGCCCCGGTCGGGCAGGCAATCAGCCCCAGCATTTT

abundance: .
j_gene: TRBJ2-5
d_gene: TRBD1
v_gene: TRBV7-3
len: 15
CDR3aa: CASSSGDSFWETQYF
CDR3nt: TGTGCCAGCAGCTCCGGGGACAGCTTCTGGGAGACCCAGTACTTC

abundance: many
j_gene: TRBJ2-7
d_gene: TRBD1
v_gene: TRBV6-1
len: 16
CDR3aa: CASSSTSSTGGYEQYF
CDR3nt: TGTGCCAGCAGTTCCACATCGTCGACAGGGGGCTACGAGCAGTACTTC

abundance: many
j_gene: TRBJ2-2
d_gene: .
v_gene: TRBV2
len: 14
CDR3aa: CASSEARGTGELFF
CDR3nt: TGTGCCAGCAGTGAAGCGAGGGGCACCGGGGAGCTGTTTTTT

abundance: many
j_gene: TRBJ1-3
d_gene: .
v_gene: TRBV6-1
len: 14
CDR3aa: CASKSQDSGNTIYF
CDR3nt: TGTGCCAGCAAGTCACAGGACTCTGGAAACACCATATATTTT

abundance: many
j_gene: TRBJ1-5
d_gene: .
v_gene: TRBV30
len: 14
CDR3aa: CAWSGQGGNQPQHF
CDR3nt: TGTGCCTGGAGTGGCCAGGGTGGCAATCAGCCCCAGCATTTT

abundance: .
j_gene: TRBJ2-1
d_gene: .
v_gene: TRBV6-2/TRBV6-3
len: 17
CDR3aa: CASSNTGVAGAESEQFF
CDR3nt: TGTGCCAGCAGCAATACAGGGGTGGCGGGAGCGGAGAGTGAGCAGTTCTTC

abundance: many
j_gene: TRBJ1-4
d_gene: TRBD1
v_gene: TRBV19
len: 15
CDR3aa: CASSRTQGQNEKLFF
CDR3nt: TGTGCCAGTAGTAGAACACAGGGGCAGAATGAAAAACTGTTTTTT

abundance: few
j_gene: TRBJ2-4
d_gene: TRBD1
v_gene: TRBV12-3/TRBV12-4
len: 15
CDR3aa: CASGKYRGAKNIQYF
CDR3nt: TGTGCCAGCGGAAAATACAGGGGAGCCAAAAACATTCAGTACTTC

abundance: .
j_gene: TRBJ2-3
d_gene: .
v_gene: TRBV12-3/TRBV12-4
len: 14
CDR3aa: CASSPFPSTDTQYF
CDR3nt: TGTGCCAGCAGCCCCTTTCCGAGCACAGATACGCAGTATTTT

abundance: many
j_gene: TRBJ2-7
d_gene: .
v_gene: TRBV9
len: 15
CDR3aa: CASSVDWDSSYEQYF
CDR3nt: TGTGCCAGCAGCGTAGACTGGGACTCTTCCTACGAGCAGTACTTC

abundance: many
j_gene: TRBJ1-4
d_gene: .
v_gene: TRBV18
len: 19
CDR3aa: CASSPAGTTRGELNEKLFF
CDR3nt: TGTGCCAGCTCACCAGCAGGGACGACTAGAGGCGAGTTGAATGAAAAACTGTTTTTT

abundance: .
j_gene: TRBJ2-5
d_gene: TRBD2
v_gene: TRBV5-1
len: 16
CDR3aa: CASSPGGGSLQETQYF
CDR3nt: TGCGCCAGCAGCCCGGGGGGAGGGAGCCTCCAAGAGACCCAGTACTTC

abundance: few
j_gene: TRBJ1-5
d_gene: .
v_gene: TRBV2
len: 17
CDR3aa: CASSEALSDSPFKSQHF
CDR3nt: TGTGCCAGCAGTGAAGCGCTTTCGGACAGTCCATTCAAGTCCCAGCATTTT

abundance: .
j_gene: TRBJ2-1
d_gene: .
v_gene: TRBV11-2
len: 15
CDR3aa: CASSTRARGGNEQFF
CDR3nt: TGTGCCAGCAGTACCAGGGCAAGGGGTGGAAATGAGCAGTTCTTC

abundance: many
j_gene: TRBJ2-5
d_gene: .
v_gene: TRBV12-3/TRBV12-4
len: 11
CDR3aa: CASGNGETQYF
CDR3nt: TGTGCCAGCGGCAACGGTGAGACCCAGTACTTC

abundance: few
j_gene: TRBJ2-7
d_gene: .
v_gene: TRBV24-1
len: 18
CDR3aa: CATSDTPGSVGSSYEQYF
CDR3nt: TGTGCCACCAGTGACACCCCTGGTTCGGTCGGGAGCTCCTACGAGCAGTACTTC

abundance: many
j_gene: TRBJ2-3
d_gene: .
v_gene: TRBV11-2
len: 14
CDR3aa: CASSLRAGPDTQYF
CDR3nt: TGTGCCAGCAGCTTAAGGGCAGGGCCAGATACGCAGTATTTT

abundance: .
j_gene: TRBJ2-1
d_gene: .
v_gene: TRBV9
len: 19
CDR3aa: CASSVASVGAAGSYNEQFF
CDR3nt: TGTGCCAGCAGCGTAGCTTCGGTGGGAGCCGCCGGATCCTACAATGAGCAGTTCTTC

abundance: few
j_gene: TRBJ1-5
d_gene: TRBD1
v_gene: TRBV4-1
len: 16
CDR3aa: CASRDRDEYSNQPQHF
CDR3nt: TGCGCCAGCAGGGACAGGGACGAATATAGCAATCAGCCCCAGCATTTT

abundance: many
j_gene: TRBJ2-5
d_gene: .
v_gene: TRBV20-1
len: 13
CDR3aa: CSARAGILETQYF
CDR3nt: TGCAGTGCTAGAGCCGGCATCTTGGAGACCCAGTACTTC